These 4 T cell receptor beta chains were sequenced from one sample in a study of post-analysis software for immune sequencing data. Study-wide findings and caveats: TRBV segments more frequent in patients than in controls numbered roughly 5 and included TRBV5-6, TRBV5-1 and TRBV20-1.

No antigen has been assigned to these receptors. TCR beta cDNA libraries included unique molecular identifiers. TCRdb re-derived calls from the PCR reads in MiXCR, one entry per CDR3 protein. In the table there are hundreds of thousands of distinct CDR3 sequences, around 64% of which are singletons. The specimen was blood. These receptors were obtained from a girl aged 2 to 10 with multiple sclerosis.

The chain uses TRBV10-3 and TRBJ2-7, with TRBD2 identical over 10 bases. V lost 6 bases, J lost 6 bases, and 8 bases stayed unmatched. This CDR3 has 14 amino acids. Germline V CDR1 and CDR2: ENHRY, SYGVKD. The CDR3 coding sequence is TGTGCCATCAGCTCCGGGACTAGCGCTAGCGAGCAGTACTTC. Its protein is CAISSGTSASEQYF.

This clonotype was observed a few times. The chain employs TRBV5-1 and TRBJ2-1; D tentatively fits TRBD1 or TRBD2 (7 bases each). The V gene lost 6 bases and the J gene lost 0 bases, with 13 bases spanning the gap. This CDR3 has 15 residues. The germline CDR1 and CDR2 sequences are SGHRS and YFSETQ. Written as DNA, the CDR3 is TGCGCCAGCACCCAGGGGGGGAGCTCCTACAATGAGCAGTTCTTC. Translated: CASTQGGSSYNEQFF.

J is TRBJ2-1 and V is TRBV20-1, with 8 nucleotides matching TRBD2. The V and J ends lost 3 bases and 3 bases, in that order; junction bases with no gene match: 4. The CDR3 loop spans 14 amino acids. Germline assignment: CDR1 DFQATT and CDR2 SNEGSKA (reference sequence). CDR3 in DNA: TGCAGTGCTAGTCTGGGGACTAGCTACAATGAGCAGTTCTTC. It encodes CSASLGTSYNEQFF.

The chain joins TRBV29-1 to TRBJ2-5; 9 bases map to TRBD1. The J call may be incorrect, as the DNA end agrees better with TRBJ2-7. The germline gives CDR1 SQVTM, CDR2 ANQGSEA. The CDR3 has 14 residues. CDR3 bases: TGCAGCGTTGAAGGGACAGGGGAAGAACACGAGCAGTACTTC. This encodes CSVEGTGEEHEQYF.